This T cell receptor (beta chain) was sequenced during a study of molecular identifiers for immune sequencing clone quantification. Study conclusions and caveats: The study found clones above 20 RNA copies held over 99% of effector molecules and under 1% in naive cells. Single-cell amounts of spiked Jurkat TCR RNA were reportedly detectable among about a million naive cells.

The V and J ends lost 0 bases and 6 bases respectively, with 7 bases between them. The germline gives CDR1 SGHRS, CDR2 YFSETQ. The CDR3 runs 12 residues. Naive CD8 T cell sorting was performed on the CD8+CD4-CCR7+CD45RA+ phenotype. Bulk libraries came from a prior protocol with listed TCR primers. TCRdb itself ran the PCR reads through MiXCR, one entry per CDR3 protein. The table includes about 640,000 distinct CDR3 sequences, approximately 20% detected once. This clonotype came up many times. Its antigen is not known. Sequenced sample: naive CD8+ T cells from blood, with Jurkat cell RNA spiked in. Subset indicated: FACS-sorted CD8+CD4-CCR7+CD45RA+ naive T cells. This receptor was identified in a human donor in good health. Some libraries in this study had Jurkat cell RNA spiked in. The J gene is TRBJ2-7, the V gene TRBV5-1, with D perhaps matching TRBD1 or TRBD2 (5 bases each). CDR3 amino acids: CASSLDGGEQYF. In DNA, the CDR3 is TGCGCCAGCAGCTTGGATGGGGGCGAGCAGTACTTC. The full variable domain, its missing parts supplied by reference TRBV5-1 and TRBJ2-7, is KAGVTQTPRYLIKTRGQQVTLSCSPISGHRSVSWYQQTPGQGLQFLFEYFSETQRNKGNFPGRFSGRQFSNSRSEMNVSTLELGDSALYLCASSLDGGEQYFGPGTRLTVT.